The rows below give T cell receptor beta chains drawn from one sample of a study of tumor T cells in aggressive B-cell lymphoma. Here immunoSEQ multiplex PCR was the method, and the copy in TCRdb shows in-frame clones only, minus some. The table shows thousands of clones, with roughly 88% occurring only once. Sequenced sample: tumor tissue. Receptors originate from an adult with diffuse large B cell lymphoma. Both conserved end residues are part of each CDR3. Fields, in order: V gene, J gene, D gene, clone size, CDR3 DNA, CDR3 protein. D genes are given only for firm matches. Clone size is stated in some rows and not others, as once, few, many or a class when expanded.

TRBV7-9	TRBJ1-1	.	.	TGTGCCAGCAGCTTGGGAGAGGCGTGGACTGAAGCTTTCTTT	CASSLGEAWTEAFF
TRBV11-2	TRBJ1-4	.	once	TGTGCCAGCAGCTTAGACGGGGGGACTAATGAAAAACTGTTTTTT	CASSLDGGTNEKLFF
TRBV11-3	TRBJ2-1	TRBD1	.	TGTGCCAGCAGCTCAGGGGGGTCCGGGACAGGGGAGTCCAATGAGCAGTTCTTC	CASSSGGSGTGESNEQFF
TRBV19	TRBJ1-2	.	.	TGTGCCAGTAGTATTTCAGGGATAGGTAACTATGGCTACACCTTC	CASSISGIGNYGYTF
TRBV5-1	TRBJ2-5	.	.	TGCGCCAGCAGCTTGGAACCGGGGTCGGGAGAGACCCAGTACTTC	CASSLEPGSGETQYF
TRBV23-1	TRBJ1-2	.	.	TGCGCCAGCGAACAGGGAAGGGGGTATGGCTACACCTTC	CASEQGRGYGYTF
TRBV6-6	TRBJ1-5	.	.	TGTGCCAGCAGTTATTTCCAGGGTGGGGATCAGCCCCAGCATTTT	CASSYFQGGDQPQHF
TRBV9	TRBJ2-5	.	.	TGTGCCAGCAGCGTAGCTAGCCTGTCGGAGACCCAGTACTTC	CASSVASLSETQYF
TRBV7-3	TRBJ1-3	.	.	TGTGCCAGCAGCCCTGACAGCTCTGGAAACACCATATATTTT	CASSPDSSGNTIYF
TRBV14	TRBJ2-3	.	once	TGTGCCAGCAGCGGGGGCAGGAAAGATACGCAGTATTTT	CASSGGRKDTQYF
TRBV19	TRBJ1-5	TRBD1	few	TGTGCCAGTAGCCCAAGACAGGGGGCTGGACAGCCCCAGCATTTT	CASSPRQGAGQPQHF
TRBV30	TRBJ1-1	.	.	TGTGCCTGGAACCCCACGGCGACAGACCTTGAAGCTTTCTTT	CAWNPTATDLEAFF
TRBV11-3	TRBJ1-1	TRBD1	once	TGTGCCAGCAGCCCGGGACAGGGGAGCACTGAAGCTTTCTTT	CASSPGQGSTEAFF
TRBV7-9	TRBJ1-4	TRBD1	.	TGTGCCAGCAGCTTAGATCAGGGGGCAGAAACTAATGAAAAACTGTTTTTT	CASSLDQGAETNEKLFF
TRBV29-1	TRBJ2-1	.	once	TGCAGCGTCGCCCTGGGGAGCCTCAATGAGCAGTTCTTC	CSVALGSLNEQFF
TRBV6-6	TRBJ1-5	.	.	TGTGCCAGCAGTTACCTAGTCGGCAGGGGAAATCAGCCCCAGCATTTT	CASSYLVGRGNQPQHF
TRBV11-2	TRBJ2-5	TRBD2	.	TGTGCCAGCAGCTTAAGAGGACTAGCGGGGGGCCGCGAGACCCAGTACTTC	CASSLRGLAGGRETQYF
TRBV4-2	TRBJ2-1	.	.	TGTGCCAGCAGCTCTACTAGTATCGTGCAGTTCTTC	CASSSTSIVQFF
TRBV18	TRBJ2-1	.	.	TGTGCCAGCTCACCAGAACTGTTATACAATGAGCAGTTCTTC	CASSPELLYNEQFF
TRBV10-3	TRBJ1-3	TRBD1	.	TGTGCCATCAGTGAGAGGGGGACAGGCCTCTCTGGAAACACCATATATTTT	CAISERGTGLSGNTIYF
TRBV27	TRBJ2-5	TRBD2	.	TGTGCCAGCAGCGCTAGCGGTTTAGAGACCCAGTACTTC	CASSASGLETQYF
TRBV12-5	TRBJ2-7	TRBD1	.	TGTGCTAGTGGTCGGGACAGGTACTACGAGCAGTACTTC	CASGRDRYYEQYF
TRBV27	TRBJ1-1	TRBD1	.	TGTGCCAGCAGTATTGGACAGGCGAACACTGAAGCTTTCTTT	CASSIGQANTEAFF
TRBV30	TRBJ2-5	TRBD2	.	TGTGCCTGGAGTGCAGTAACCGGACTAGCGGGGGGGAGACAAGAGACCCAGTACTTC	CAWSAVTGLAGGRQETQYF
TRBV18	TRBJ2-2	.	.	.	CASFGPGRTGELFF
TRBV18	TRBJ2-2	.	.	TGTGCCAGCTCACCAAGGGGTGCGACCGGGGAGCTGTTTTTT	CASSPRGATGELFF
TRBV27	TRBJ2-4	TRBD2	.	TGTGCCAGCAGTTTACGGTCTAGCGGGACTATAGCCAAAAACATTCAGTACTTC	CASSLRSSGTIAKNIQYF
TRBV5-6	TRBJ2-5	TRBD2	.	TGTGCCAGCAGCTTTCGAAGCGGGGGGCCTAGTGAGACCCAGTACTTC	CASSFRSGGPSETQYF
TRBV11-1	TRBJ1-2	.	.	TGTGCCAGCACCGGCGAAGGGGCCGCTGTGTTGGGGGGCTACACCTTC	CASTGEGAAVLGGYTF
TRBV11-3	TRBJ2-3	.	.	TGTGCCAGCAGTGGGGGACTCTACACAGATACGCAGTATTTT	CASSGGLYTDTQYF
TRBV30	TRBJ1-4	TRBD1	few	TGTGCCTCCCGACAGGGAAGAGGTGAAAAACTGTTTTTT	CASRQGRGEKLFF